The subject of this entry is one T cell receptor (beta chain). The antigen remains undetermined. This record belongs to a study of cytomegalovirus exposure and HLA in healthy donors. Study results and limitations: Per a later analysis, 15,000 to 20,000 TCR beta sequences showed association with HLA alleles at 0.05 false discovery rate.

PCR was performed using 60 Vbeta and 13 Jbeta primers. Libraries were prepared by immunoSEQ multiplex PCR; TCRdb keeps only in-frame clonotypes and omits some of them. The sample lists roughly 100,000 clones, over 70% seen once, with 2.5% to 3% in the top ten. Germline CDR1 is LNHDA and CDR2 is SQIVND (reference sequence). CDR3 length equals 15 residues. V was pared by 9 bases and J by 2 bases, with 17 bases between. The rearrangement links TRBV19 to TRBJ1-5, with D tentatively TRBD1 (5 bases). The sample was PBMCs. The source of this sequence is a male donor in good health and CMV-seropositive. CDR3 protein: CARVGQGPRNQPQHF. CDR3 DNA sequence: TGTGCCAGGGTGGGCCAGGGTCCCCGCAATCAGCCCCAGCATTTT.